Below, 22 T cell receptor beta chains from the same sample are listed, as sequenced in a study of PD-1 blockade in mismatch repair-deficient tumors. Profiled with immunoSEQ multiplex PCR; TCRdb holds only in-frame clones, not every one. The repertoire holds about 38,000 clones, with more than 75% as singletons. The source was peripheral blood, collected 4 weeks after starting pembrolizumab. All receptors come from an adult with mismatch repair-deficient cancer.

The rearrangement uses TRBV11-2 and TRBJ2-1; a possible D gene is TRBD2 (6 bases). Germline CDR1 reads SGHAT; CDR2 reads FQNNGV. CDR3 length: 12 residues. Trimming removed 10 bases at V and 5 bases at J, with 12 bases between. CDR3 DNA sequence: TGTGCCACAGTTGGAGGGAACAATGAGCAGTTCTTC. It codes for CATVGGNNEQFF.

About this clone: Mismatch with germline at one junction end may stem from a read error. CDR3 in amino acids: CASSQGLAGGIRIF. CDR3 coding DNA: TGCGCCAGCAGCCAAGGTCTAGCGGGAGGGATCAGGATCTTC. The rearrangement links TRBV4-1 to TRBJ2-1; 12 positions match TRBD2. CDR3 length: 14 amino acids. Germline values: CDR1 MGHRA, CDR2 YSYEKL.

In the case of this clone: The sample has other DNA sequences that encode this CDR3 too. The genes are TRBV6-6 and TRBJ1-2, with D unresolved. The CDR3 runs to 10 residues. The germline gives CDR1 MNHNY, CDR2 SVGAGI (reference sequence). Between the trimmed V and J ends, which lost 5 bases and 8 bases, there was a span of 6 bases. The CDR3 DNA reads TGTGCCAGCAGTGAAATAGGCTACACCTTC. It translates to CASSEIGYTF.

CDR3 DNA sequence: TGTGCCAGCAGTTTTGGTCTAGCGGGAAACAATGAGCAGTTCTTC. It translates to CASSFGLAGNNEQFF. The J gene is TRBJ2-1, the V gene TRBV27; TRBD2 matches 9 bases. The CDR3 is made up of 15 amino acids. The V segment lost 3 bases and the J segment 5 bases; nucleotides outside the gene matches: 5. The germline V gene has CDR1 MNHEY and CDR2 SMNVEV (reference sequence).

The chain combines TRBV10-3 with TRBJ2-3; TRBD2 matches 12 bases. The CDR3 contains 17 residues. In germline, CDR1 is ENHRY, CDR2 SYGVKD. The V segment lost 2 bases and the J segment 3 bases; nucleotides outside the gene matches: 6. The CDR3 reads CAISETKTSGRTDTQYF. The CDR3 DNA reads TGTGCCATCAGTGAGACGAAGACTAGCGGGAGAACAGATACGCAGTATTTT.

The chain recombines TRBV21-1 with TRBJ2-7; the D call of TRBD2 is as the table states it, not checked on the DNA. TRBV21-1 is labeled a pseudogene. The CDR3 runs 14 residues. CDR3 bases: TGTGCCAGCAGCAAAAGGGAGACGCCCTACGAGCAGTACTTC. Translating gives CASSKRETPYEQYF.

The V and J genes are TRBV19 and TRBJ1-3; D might be TRBD1 (5 bases). The ends were cut back, 3 bases at V and 0 bases at J, with 9 bases in the middle. Germline V lookup: CDR1 LNHDA, CDR2 SQIVND (reference sequence). CDR3 size: 15 residues. CDR3 sequence: CASSIAGSSGNTIYF. The CDR3 DNA reads as TGTGCCAGTAGTATTGCAGGGAGCTCTGGAAACACCATATATTTT. Using reference TRBV19 and TRBJ1-3 for the parts outside the CDR3, the full variable domain is DGGITQSPKYLFRKEGQNVTLSCEQNLNHDAMYWYRQDPGQGLRLIYYSQIVNDFQKGDIAEGYSVSREKKESFPLTVTSAQKNPTAFYLCASSIAGSSGNTIYFGEGSWLTVV.

The chain employs TRBV18 and TRBJ2-1; TRBD2 might be the D (6 bases). CDR1 is KGHSH and CDR2 is LQKENI in the germline V gene. Trimming took 0 bases from V and 4 from J, leaving 10 bases between them. This CDR3 region has 15 residues. DNA for the CDR3: TGTGCCAGCTCACCACCGGGAGGAATTTACAATGAGCAGTTCTTC. Residues: CASSPPGGIYNEQFF.

V and J are TRBV5-6 and TRBJ1-2, with D possibly matching TRBD1 (5 bases). Germline-derived CDR1 and CDR2 are SGHDT and YYEEEE. Trimming left V 0 bases short and J 1 base short, with 22 bases between. The CDR3 length is 19 residues. CDR3 sequence: CASSLEVWYGAPDNYGYTF. The CDR3 nucleotides are TGTGCCAGCAGCTTGGAGGTTTGGTACGGGGCACCCGATAACTATGGCTACACCTTC.

This clone was observed a handful of times. V gene TRBV6-1 combines with J gene TRBJ2-7, with 11 bases that match TRBD2. The germline V gene encodes CDR1 MNHNS and CDR2 SASEGT. V shed 1 base and J 3 bases; nucleotides not matched to a gene: 2. This CDR3 has 15 residues. The CDR3 sequence is CASSEETSGSYEQYF. DNA for the CDR3: TGTGCCAGCAGTGAAGAAACTAGCGGGAGCTACGAGCAGTACTTC.

The chain recombines TRBV9 with TRBJ1-1; a possible D gene is TRBD1 (5 bases). CDR3 length equals 15 residues. Germline CDR1 and CDR2: SGDLS and YYNGEE. The ends were cut back, 4 bases at V and 0 bases at J, with 13 bases in the middle. The CDR3 bases are TGTGCCAGCAGCCCAGGACAAGGAATGAACACTGAAGCTTTCTTT. Translated: CASSPGQGMNTEAFF.

V usage is TRBV28 and J usage is TRBJ1-5; D might be TRBD1 (6 bases). This CDR3 spans 17 amino acids. Per germline, CDR1 MDHEN and CDR2 SYDVKM. V was trimmed by 5 bases and J by 3 bases, leaving 20 bases between them. The CDR3 region is CASSLSPGGRANQPQHF. CDR3 bases: TGTGCCAGCAGTCTCTCCCCCGGGGGGCGGGCCAATCAGCCCCAGCATTTT.

This chain uses TRBV19 with TRBJ1-2; maybe TRBD1 (5 bases). V was shortened by 4 bases and J by 0 bases, with 9 bases between the two germline ends. The CDR3 runs 14 residues. In germline, CDR1 is LNHDA, CDR2 SQIVND (reference sequence). This CDR3 reads CASSRGEPNYGYTF. In nucleotides, the CDR3 is TGTGCCAGTAGTAGGGGGGAGCCTAACTATGGCTACACCTTC. The full variable domain, its missing parts supplied by reference TRBV19 and TRBJ1-2, is DGGITQSPKYLFRKEGQNVTLSCEQNLNHDAMYWYRQDPGQGLRLIYYSQIVNDFQKGDIAEGYSVSREKKESFPLTVTSAQKNPTAFYLCASSRGEPNYGYTFGSGTRLTVV.

This clone was found once. This chain links TRBV4-1 with TRBJ2-3; 10 bases fit TRBD2. V lost 1 base, J lost 6 bases, and 7 bases stayed unmatched. The CDR3 is 16 amino acids. Germline values: CDR1 MGHRA, CDR2 YSYEKL. CDR3 sequence (DNA): TGCGCCAGCAGCCAAGTCGGTAGCGGGAGGATGGATACGCAGTATTTT. Translating it yields CASSQVGSGRMDTQYF.

This chain connects TRBV6-5 to TRBJ1-2; no reliable D call. The germline V and J ends were trimmed by 2 bases and 4 bases, with 11 bases remaining between them. This CDR3 is built from 14 residues. Germline values: CDR1 MNHEY, CDR2 SVGAGI. The CDR3 DNA sequence: TGTGCCAGCAGTTACCGGGGAGGATCCTATGGCTACACCTTC. Protein sequence: CASSYRGGSYGYTF.

The chain recombines TRBV27 with TRBJ2-7, with 9 bases matching TRBD1. Germline CDR1 MNHEY, CDR2 SMNVEV (reference sequence). The CDR3 length is 16 residues. V dropped 4 bases and J dropped 3; count of bases not matched to a gene: 10. The CDR3 is CASSSLGTGWLYEQYF. In DNA form, the CDR3 reads TGTGCCAGCAGTTCTTTAGGGACAGGGTGGCTCTACGAGCAGTACTTC.

The rearrangement links TRBV6-6 to TRBJ2-7; 7 bases align to TRBD1. Germline V CDR1 and CDR2: MNHNY, SVGAGI (reference sequence). This CDR3 has 14 residues. The J segment lost 6 bases and the V segment lost 6 bases, leaving 11 bases of the junction unmatched. The CDR3 reads CASRPPGQTTEQYF. DNA for the CDR3: TGTGCCAGCAGACCACCGGGACAGACTACCGAGCAGTACTTC.

This clone turned up a few times. The chain is built from TRBV6-1 and TRBJ1-5, with D possibly matching TRBD1 (5 bases). The CDR3 has 17 residues. Germline CDR1 reads MNHNS; CDR2 reads SASEGT. V shed 2 bases and J shed 0 bases, with 14 bases lying between them. The CDR3 DNA follows: TGTGCCAGCAGTGAAAGGGGCAGTACCTATAGCAATCAGCCCCAGCATTTT. Translated: CASSERGSTYSNQPQHF.

CDR3 DNA: TGTGCCTGGATCGGGACTAGCTCCTACGAGCAGTACTTC. Protein: CAWIGTSSYEQYF. J is TRBJ2-7 and V is TRBV30, with TRBD2 identical over 8 bases. This CDR3 contains 13 residues. After removal of 4 bases from V and 0 bases from J, the junction contained 2 bases not matched to a gene. Germline-derived CDR1 and CDR2 are GTSNPN and SVGIG (reference sequence).

The sample holds a few counts of this clone. For the CDR3, the DNA is TGTGCCAGCAGGGATTACCGGGACACCGGGGAGCTGTTTTTT. It codes for CASRDYRDTGELFF. This chain connects TRBV6-1 to TRBJ2-2; D is uncertain. Germline V gives CDR1 MNHNS, CDR2 SASEGT. The V and J ends lost 6 bases and 3 bases respectively, with 11 bases between them. The CDR3 runs to 14 residues.

The J gene is TRBJ1-3, the V gene TRBV27; D is uncertain. Per the germline V gene, CDR1 is MNHEY and CDR2 is SMNVEV (reference sequence). V was clipped by 0 bases and J by 0 bases, with 6 bases between them. CDR3 size: 15 residues. In nucleotides, the CDR3 is TGTGCCAGCAGTTTATCGGGGTCCTCTGGAAACACCATATATTTT. Encoded protein: CASSLSGSSGNTIYF.

The gene calls are TRBV4-3 and TRBJ2-1; D perhaps matches TRBD1 (7 bases). In germline, CDR1 is LGHNA, CDR2 YSLEER. The ends were cut back, 4 bases at V and 4 bases at J, with 14 bases in the middle. The CDR3 has 15 residues. As DNA, the CDR3 is TGCGCCAGCAGCCGCGACAGGGAGGTTTACAATGAGCAGTTCTTC. Translating it yields CASSRDREVYNEQFF.